The next 15 T cell receptor beta chains were all read from a single sample in a study of T cell responses to AZD1222 COVID-19 vaccine. Sequencing used immunoSEQ multiplex PCR; TCRdb keeps in-frame clones, though not all of them. The sample records about 150,000 clones, 90% being singletons. This specimen was peripheral blood, taken 28 days after the second AZD1222 dose. These receptors were collected from an adult who received the AZD1222 COVID-19 vaccine.

The genes are TRBV7-9 and TRBJ2-3; 8 bases are shared with TRBD2. The CDR3 runs to 17 residues. With 0 bases clipped from V and 5 bases from J, the junction kept 10 bases outside the gene matches. Germline CDR1 reads SEHNR; CDR2 reads FQNEAQ (reference sequence). The CDR3 sequence is CASSLASRAGAVDTQYF. In DNA form, the CDR3 reads TGTGCCAGCAGCTTAGCTAGTAGAGCGGGAGCGGTAGATACGCAGTATTTT.

The V gene is TRBV10-1, the J gene TRBJ2-1; 8 bases align to TRBD2. Germline trimming cut 4 bases from V and 9 bases from J; bases unmatched to any gene: 11. Germline CDR1 and CDR2: WNHNN and SYGVQD (reference sequence). This CDR3 comprises 15 residues. DNA of the CDR3: TGCGCCAGCAGTGCCCCCGGGGGGGGCCCCAGTGAGCAGTTCTTC. It is translated as CASSAPGGGPSEQFF.

The chain uses TRBV6-5 and TRBJ2-2; 7 bases are a match to TRBD1. Germline CDR1 MNHEY, CDR2 SVGAGI. With V trimmed by 7 bases and J by 2 bases, 4 bases remained unmatched. This CDR3 contains 14 residues. The CDR3 reads CASNHRGNTGELFF. The CDR3 DNA follows: TGTGCCAGCAACCACAGGGGTAACACCGGGGAGCTGTTTTTT.

V usage is TRBV18 and J usage is TRBJ1-2, with no clear D. Trimming pared 6 bases from V and 0 bases from J, leaving 11 bases between. The CDR3 covers 14 residues. Germline values: CDR1 KGHSH, CDR2 LQKENI. In DNA form, the CDR3 reads TGTGCCAGCTCCGTTCGGGGAGCTAACTATGGCTACACCTTC. Its protein product is CASSVRGANYGYTF.

The chain is built from TRBV5-1 and TRBJ2-3; D not certain. The CDR3 has 14 amino acids. V was shortened by 4 bases and J by 0 bases, with 9 bases between the two germline ends. Germline V lookup: CDR1 SGHRS, CDR2 YFSETQ. This CDR3 is CASSALSSTDTQYF. CDR3 nucleotides: TGCGCCAGCAGCGCCCTATCTAGCACAGATACGCAGTATTTT.

In DNA form, the CDR3 reads TGTGCCAGCAGTTCCCGGGACGGTTCTCTGGATACGCAGTATTTT. It yields the protein CASSSRDGSLDTQYF. This sequence joins TRBV27 and TRBJ2-3; D possibly matches TRBD1 or TRBD2 (5 bases each). The germline V gene has CDR1 MNHEY and CDR2 SMNVEV (reference sequence). The V end was cut by 4 bases, the J end by 6 bases, with 17 bases between. The CDR3 runs 15 residues.

The gene calls are TRBV20-1 and TRBJ2-3; no clear D. V dropped 4 bases and J dropped 4 bases, with 6 bases sitting between them. The CDR3 spans 11 residues. The germline gives CDR1 DFQATT, CDR2 SNEGSKA (reference sequence). CDR3 DNA: TGCAGTGCTAAGGGCGCAGATACGCAGTATTTT. It encodes CSAKGADTQYF.

The genes are TRBV28 and TRBJ1-4, with a weak D call TRBD1 (6 bases). Trimming cost V 5 bases and J 8 bases, with 27 bases left between them. CDR3 length equals 18 residues. Germline V gene sequence: CDR1 MDHEN, CDR2 SYDVKM. The CDR3 region has the DNA TGTGCCAGCAGTCCCACGTGGGTGGAGGCAGGGGAAGGGGAAAAACTGTTTTTT. Residues: CASSPTWVEAGEGEKLFF.

The chain has TRBV7-9 and TRBJ1-2; D not resolved. This CDR3 is built from 14 residues. CDR1 and CDR2 (germline): SEHNR, FQNEAQ (reference sequence). The V end lost 0 bases, the J end lost 4 bases, and 9 bases lay between the germline ends. In DNA, the CDR3 is TGTGCCAGCAGCTTAGCGGAGGAGATCTATGGCTACACCTTC. Its protein is CASSLAEEIYGYTF.

The chain uses TRBV7-9 and TRBJ2-1; 8 nucleotides match TRBD2. This CDR3 comprises 17 residues. Germline V gene sequence: CDR1 SEHNR, CDR2 FQNEAQ (reference sequence). The trim removed 1 base at V and 2 bases at J, leaving 7 bases unmatched. This chain's CDR3 is CASSLGLGLDTYNEQFF. As DNA, the CDR3 is TGTGCCAGCAGCTTAGGCCTGGGACTAGATACCTACAATGAGCAGTTCTTC. Full variable domain (remainder filled in from reference TRBV7-9 and TRBJ2-1): DTGVSQNPRHKITKRGQNVTFRCDPISEHNRLYWYRQTLGQGPEFLTYFQNEAQLEKSRLLSDRFSAERPKGSFSTLEIQRTEQGDSAMYLCASSLGLGLDTYNEQFFGPGTRLTVL.

The chain links TRBV27 to TRBJ1-5, with unresolved D. The CDR3 contains 15 residues. The germline V gene encodes CDR1 MNHEY and CDR2 SMNVEV (reference sequence). V lost 5 bases, J lost 0 bases, and 11 bases lay in between. Here the CDR3 DNA reads TGTGCCAGCAGTCCGAACATTTATAGCAATCAGCCCCAGCATTTT. It encodes CASSPNIYSNQPQHF.

The chain recombines TRBV19 with TRBJ1-5; 12 positions agree with TRBD1. This CDR3 spans 16 amino acids. J gave up 6 bases and V 6 bases, and 9 bases lay outside the gene matches. Germline V lookup: CDR1 LNHDA, CDR2 SQIVND (reference sequence). CDR3 DNA: TGTGCCAGTAGGCCATCCGGGACAGGGGGCCGTCAGCCCCAGCATTTT. Translated, it gives CASRPSGTGGRQPQHF.

This clone was counted a few times. V gene TRBV6-5 combines with J gene TRBJ1-2; tentative D call: TRBD1 (5 bases). Trimming pared 7 bases from V and 5 bases from J, leaving 11 bases between. Germline V gene sequence: CDR1 MNHEY, CDR2 SVGAGI. This CDR3 comprises 12 residues. CDR3 in DNA: TGTGCCAGCACCCTAGAGGGGTATGGCTACACCTTC. It codes for CASTLEGYGYTF.

The rearrangement joins TRBV15 to TRBJ2-5; 9 bases map to TRBD2. In germline, CDR1 is LNHNV, CDR2 YYDKDF (reference sequence). V lost 8 bases to trimming and J lost 5 bases; unmatched junction nucleotides: 12. This CDR3 is built from 15 residues. CDR3 nucleotides: TGTGCCACCGGGATAGCGGGAGCGCTGGGTGAGACCCAGTACTTC. Protein: CATGIAGALGETQYF.

The genes are TRBV5-1 and TRBJ1-2; D ambiguous. The germline V gene has CDR1 SGHRS and CDR2 YFSETQ. The CDR3 has 15 amino acids. Trimming took 0 bases from V and 5 from J, leaving 14 bases between them. The CDR3 nucleotides read TGCGCCAGCAGCTTGGGGGATTTCATGGGGTATGGCTACACCTTC. Translating it yields CASSLGDFMGYGYTF.